Below, 29 T cell receptor beta chains from the same sample are listed, as sequenced in a study of shared clonotypes between healthy human individuals. CD45RO-negative, CCR7-positively selected cells formed the naive CD8 fraction, excluding terminally differentiated effector memory CD45RA+ cells. TCRdb keeps only in-frame clones here, not all; method: immunoSEQ multiplex PCR. The data contain some 600,000 clones, around 96% of them singletons. The specimen sequenced was naive CD8+ T cells sorted from blood. The source is a woman aged 25 to 39 in good health.

In its sample, this clone was seen once. This rearrangement joins TRBV5-5 to TRBJ2-7; 9 bases line up with TRBD2. This CDR3 spans 15 amino acids. V was clipped by 4 bases and J by 3 bases; unmatched bases: 8. Germline V gene sequence: CDR1 SGHKS, CDR2 YYEKEE (reference sequence). In DNA form, the CDR3 reads TGTGCCAGCAGCGAGACGACTAGCGGCTTCTACGAGCAGTACTTC. This gives the protein CASSETTSGFYEQYF.

V is TRBV5-6 and J is TRBJ1-3; 8 bases are a match to TRBD1. Trimming at V came to 1 base and at J to 4 bases, leaving 4 bases not matched to a gene. Germline values: CDR1 SGHDT, CDR2 YYEEEE. The CDR3 totals 15 residues. The CDR3 sequence: CASSLSSGGGNTIYF. The CDR3 region has the DNA TGTGCCAGCAGCTTGTCTTCAGGGGGCGGAAACACCATATATTTT. The full variable domain, in which reference TRBV5-6 and TRBJ1-3 provide the parts outside the CDR3, is DAGVTQSPTHLIKTRGQQVTLRCSPKSGHDTVSWYQQALGQGPQFIFQYYEEEERQRGNFPDRFSGHQFPNYSSELNVNALLLGDSALYLCASSLSSGGGNTIYFGEGSWLTVV.

The chain has TRBV4-1 and TRBJ1-1, with D possibly TRBD1 on 5 matching bases. Trimming removed 8 bases at V and 5 bases at J, with 12 bases between. Germline CDR1 and CDR2: MGHRA and YSYEKL. This CDR3 region has 12 residues. CDR3 region: CASSKAGTEAFF. The CDR3, as DNA: TGCGCCAGCTCGAAGGCAGGGACTGAAGCTTTCTTT.

This clone was picked up one time. The genes are TRBV30 and TRBJ1-4; perhaps TRBD1 as D (5 bases). Trimming took off 1 base at V and 4 bases at J, with 7 bases between the two ends. The CDR3 consists of 13 residues. CDR1 is GTSNPN, CDR2 SVGIG, per germline (reference sequence). CDR3 coding DNA: TGTGCCTGGAGTGGACAGTATAATGAAAAACTGTTTTTT. Amino acids: CAWSGQYNEKLFF.

The chain links TRBV5-6 to TRBJ2-2; TRBD1 might be the D (5 bases). Trimming shortened V by 3 bases and J by 7 bases, and 16 bases separated the two germline ends. Germline V gene lookup returns CDR1 SGHDT and CDR2 YYEEEE. The CDR3 runs 15 residues. The CDR3 protein is CASSSRPGYIGELFF. In DNA form, the CDR3 reads TGTGCCAGCAGCTCCCGGCCAGGGTATATCGGGGAGCTGTTTTTT.

The chain links TRBV6-1 to TRBJ2-3; TRBD2 matches 9 bases. V was pared by 3 bases and J by 3 bases, with 7 bases of the junction left unmatched. The CDR3 contains 16 residues. CDR1 and CDR2 (germline): MNHNS, SASEGT. CDR3 bases: TGTGCCAGCAGTGAGCTATTAGCGGGAGAGACAGATACGCAGTATTTT. Amino acids: CASSELLAGETDTQYF.

The V call is TRBV4-1, the J call TRBJ2-2, with 9 nucleotides matching TRBD1. The CDR3 covers 14 residues. The J segment lost 11 bases and the V segment lost 3 bases, leaving 7 bases of the junction unmatched. Per germline, CDR1 MGHRA and CDR2 YSYEKL. The CDR3: CASSQEQGAGELFF. The CDR3, as DNA: TGCGCCAGCAGCCAGGAACAGGGGGCGGGAGAGCTGTTTTTT.

The chain has TRBV2 and TRBJ1-4; D gene unclear. With 3 bases removed from V and 6 bases from J, the gap between germline ends came to 11 bases. CDR1 and CDR2 from the germline V gene are SNHLY and FYNNEI. CDR3 size: 14 residues. Here the CDR3 reads CASSDVRVYEKLFF. In DNA, the CDR3 is TGTGCCAGCAGTGATGTCAGAGTTTATGAAAAACTGTTTTTT.

To note about this clone: Other DNA sequences within the sample encode an identical CDR3. The chain recombines TRBV6-5 with TRBJ2-1, with 7 bases matching TRBD1. Per the germline V gene, CDR1 is MNHEY and CDR2 is SVGAGI. J was trimmed by 6 bases and V by 6 bases; bases with no gene match: 2. The CDR3 is made up of 12 amino acids. CDR3 protein: CASSRDSNEQFF. CDR3 nucleotides: TGTGCCAGCAGCCGGGACAGCAATGAGCAGTTCTTC.

The chain has TRBV6-5 and TRBJ2-1, with D maybe TRBD2 (5 bases). The ends were cut back, 2 bases at V and 8 bases at J, with 10 bases in the middle. The CDR3 runs to 13 residues. Germline CDR1 MNHEY, CDR2 SVGAGI. The CDR3 here is CASSYRRMDEQFF. CDR3 in DNA: TGTGCCAGCAGTTACAGGAGGATGGATGAGCAGTTCTTC.

The rearrangement uses TRBV28 and TRBJ1-4, with unresolved D. Trimming removed 5 bases at V and 11 bases at J, with 9 bases between. The CDR3 length is 11 residues. Germline-derived CDR1 and CDR2 are MDHEN and SYDVKM. CDR3 sequence: CASSIKGKLFF. DNA of the CDR3: TGTGCCAGCAGTATTAAAGGGAAACTGTTTTTT.

The genes are TRBV6-1 and TRBJ2-5; a possible D gene is TRBD1 (5 bases). The CDR3 extends over 18 amino acids. Germline V gene lookup returns CDR1 MNHNS and CDR2 SASEGT. Trimming left V 1 base short and J 2 bases short, with 20 bases between. CDR3 sequence reads: CASSEESSQALGQETQYF. CDR3 coding DNA: TGTGCCAGCAGTGAAGAGTCCTCACAGGCCCTGGGGCAAGAGACCCAGTACTTC.

V and J are TRBV18 and TRBJ2-5; D is undetermined. The V and J ends lost 1 base and 4 bases respectively, with 4 bases between them. The CDR3 has 12 amino acids. CDR1 and CDR2 from the germline V gene are KGHSH and LQKENI. CDR3 DNA: TGTGCCAGCTCACCACTAAGAGAGACCCAGTACTTC. This sequence encodes CASSPLRETQYF. Full variable domain (remainder filled in from reference TRBV18 and TRBJ2-5): NAGVMQNPRHLVRRRGQEARLRCSPMKGHSHVYWYRQLPEEGLKFMVYLQKENIIDESGMPKERFSAEFPKEGPSILRIQQVVRGDSAAYFCASSPLRETQYFGPGTRLLVL.

This clone turned up a few times. V and J are TRBV28 and TRBJ1-5; the D gene is possibly TRBD1 (5 bases). This CDR3 has 14 amino acids. Trimming took off 8 bases at V and 5 bases at J, with 16 bases between the two ends. The germline V gene has CDR1 MDHEN and CDR2 SYDVKM. The CDR3 reads CASGGSAPYQPQHF. In DNA form, the CDR3 reads TGTGCCAGCGGGGGGTCAGCTCCTTATCAGCCCCAGCATTTT. Supplemented by reference TRBV28 and TRBJ1-5, the full variable domain reads DVKVTQSSRYLVKRTGEKVFLECVQDMDHENMFWYRQDPGLGLRLIYFSYDVKMKEKGDIPEGYSVSREKKERFSLILESASTNQTSMYLCASGGSAPYQPQHFGDGTRLSIL.

The chain combines TRBV7-9 with TRBJ2-1; 9 bases are a match to TRBD1. The germline gives CDR1 SEHNR, CDR2 FQNEAQ (reference sequence). V was pared by 3 bases and J by 7 bases, with 10 bases of the junction left unmatched. The CDR3 loop spans 16 amino acids. CDR3 amino acids: CASSLIPGQGGNEQFF. The DNA for the CDR3 is TGTGCCAGCAGCTTGATACCGGGACAGGGAGGGAATGAGCAGTTCTTC.

CDR3 residues: CASSQPRESYEQYF. The CDR3 coding sequence is TGTGCCAGCAGCCAACCTCGGGAGTCCTACGAGCAGTACTTC. The rearrangement uses TRBV14 and TRBJ2-7; a weak D match, TRBD2 (6 bases). The CDR3 contains 14 residues. The germline gives CDR1 SGHDN, CDR2 FVKESK. The V end lost 2 bases, the J end lost 1 base, and 9 bases lay between the germline ends.

Details on this clone: Compared with germline, one end of the junction differs, possibly owing to a read error. The chain combines TRBV4-1 with TRBJ2-7; 7 nucleotides match TRBD2. CDR1 is MGHRA and CDR2 is YSYEKL in the germline V gene. The CDR3 extends over 13 amino acids. CDR3 bases: TGCGCCAGCAGCCCACGGTTAGCGGGTCCCCAGGACTTC. The encoded protein is CASSPRLAGPQDF.

The chain has TRBV27 and TRBJ1-4; no clear D gene. The CDR3 runs 15 residues. V was clipped by 4 bases and J by 8 bases, with 17 bases between them. Germline CDR1 MNHEY, CDR2 SMNVEV (reference sequence). Here the CDR3 reads CASSSTPGTGEKLFF. CDR3 DNA: TGTGCCAGCAGTTCGACCCCGGGTACGGGGGAAAAACTGTTTTTT. The full variable domain, in which reference TRBV27 and TRBJ1-4 provide the parts outside the CDR3, is EAQVTQNPRYLITVTGKKLTVTCSQNMNHEYMSWYRQDPGLGLRQIYYSMNVEVTDKGDVPEGYKVSRKEKRNFPLILESPSPNQTSLYFCASSSTPGTGEKLFFGSGTQLSVL.

V is TRBV11-2 and J is TRBJ2-7; D possibly corresponds to TRBD2 (5 bases). CDR1 is SGHAT and CDR2 is FQNNGV in the germline V gene. CDR3 length equals 18 residues. The V gene lost 0 bases and the J gene lost 5 bases, with 23 bases spanning the gap. CDR3 coding DNA: TGTGCCAGCAGCTTAGATGGTGGGCTAGCTGATTATTGGGACGAGCAGTACTTC. Translating gives CASSLDGGLADYWDEQYF.

The chain combines TRBV25-1 with TRBJ1-6, with D tentatively TRBD1 (6 bases). Trimming shortened V by 2 bases and J by 4 bases, and 9 bases separated the two germline ends. This CDR3 has 15 amino acids. From germline, CDR1 is MGHDK and CDR2 SYGVNS. CDR3 amino acids: CASSEGQPYNSPLHF. As DNA, the CDR3 is TGTGCCAGCAGTGAAGGACAGCCGTATAATTCACCCCTCCACTTT.

The V gene is TRBV5-6, the J gene TRBJ2-7; the match to TRBD2 covers 9 bases. Trimming at V came to 4 bases and at J to 5 bases, leaving 10 bases not matched to a gene. The CDR3 sequence is 15 residues long. Germline V gene lookup returns CDR1 SGHDT and CDR2 YYEEEE. The CDR3: CASSNSGSGIDEQYF. The CDR3 bases are TGTGCCAGCAGCAATAGCGGGAGTGGTATCGACGAGCAGTACTTC.

The chain has TRBV6-1 and TRBJ2-7; TRBD1 is a possible D gene (6 bases). The ends were cut back, 1 base at V and 4 bases at J, with 14 bases in the middle. The CDR3 has 15 residues. Germline V CDR1 and CDR2: MNHNS, SASEGT. The chain's CDR3 is CASSEGTAPSYEQYF. CDR3 nucleotide sequence: TGTGCCAGCAGTGAAGGGACAGCTCCTAGTTACGAGCAGTACTTC.

This chain connects TRBV10-1 to TRBJ2-7; the match to TRBD2 covers 10 bases. The ends lost 4 bases at V and 7 bases at J; junction bases unmatched: 10. The length of the CDR3 is 15 residues. Germline CDR1 is WNHNN and CDR2 is SYGVQD (reference sequence). CDR3 DNA: TGCGCCAGCAGTGCCAGACTAGCGGGCGGTTTGGAGCAGTACTTC. This codes for CASSARLAGGLEQYF.

This clone was counted a single time. The rearrangement links TRBV4-1 to TRBJ2-2; no firm D call. V shed 2 bases and J shed 0 bases, with 10 bases lying between them. Germline assignment: CDR1 MGHRA and CDR2 YSYEKL. The CDR3 is 16 amino acids. Here the CDR3 DNA reads TGCGCCAGCAGCCAACGCTCAGGAGCGAACACCGGGGAGCTGTTTTTT. Protein product: CASSQRSGANTGELFF.

V is TRBV10-3 and J is TRBJ2-1; D is possibly TRBD2 (6 bases). This CDR3 comprises 15 residues. Trimming pared 6 bases from V and 8 bases from J, leaving 20 bases between. Germline V gene lookup returns CDR1 ENHRY and CDR2 SYGVKD. CDR3 coding DNA: TGTGCCATCAGCCCCAATCCTACTAGCCGGCATGAGCAGTTCTTC. Protein sequence: CAISPNPTSRHEQFF.

The chain has TRBV7-9 and TRBJ2-3; D may be TRBD2 (5 bases). This CDR3 has 16 residues. V lost 3 bases to trimming and J lost 2 bases, with 15 bases between them. Per germline, CDR1 SEHNR and CDR2 FQNEAQ (reference sequence). The CDR3, as DNA: TGTGCCAGCAGCTTGTCCAGCGGAGGAACCACAGATACGCAGTATTTT. The encoded protein is CASSLSSGGTTDTQYF.

J is TRBJ2-5 and V is TRBV28; 11 nucleotides line up with TRBD2. J was trimmed by 5 bases and V by 6 bases; bases with no gene match: 11. There are 16 residues in the CDR3. Germline CDR1 reads MDHEN; CDR2 reads SYDVKM. The CDR3 sequence is CASRVGRLAGLETQYF. CDR3 nucleotide sequence: TGTGCCAGCAGGGTGGGGAGACTAGCGGGACTGGAGACCCAGTACTTC.

The V call is TRBV6-5, the J call TRBJ1-1; D is possibly TRBD1 (6 bases). Germline V gene lookup returns CDR1 MNHEY and CDR2 SVGAGI. V lost 4 bases, J lost 5 bases, and 11 bases lay in between. CDR3 size: 13 residues. In nucleotides, the CDR3 is TGTGCCAGCAGTTTAGGGGGGGGGACTGAAGCTTTCTTT. It yields the protein CASSLGGGTEAFF.

About this clone itself: Distinct nucleotide sequences in the sample also encode this CDR3. The rearrangement links TRBV6-1 to TRBJ2-7, with D uncertain. V was cut by 6 bases and J by 1 base, with 7 bases left in between. This CDR3 contains 12 residues. From germline, CDR1 is MNHNS and CDR2 SASEGT. DNA for the CDR3: TGTGCCAGCAGCCCCCTTTCCTACGAGCAGTACTTC. Translating gives CASSPLSYEQYF.